Presented here are 19 T cell receptor beta chains from one specimen sequenced in a study of identical twins. Each CDR3 protein is one row after TCRdb ran MiXCR on the 5' RACE reads. The repertoire holds about 190,000 distinct CDR3 sequences, roughly 15% seen once, with 35% to 50% in the top ten. These sequences were also reported in another study, on T cells expressing NK-cell markers.

The sample comprised CD8+ T cells sorted from blood. The source of these receptors is a woman under 30 in good health.

The chain is built from TRBV9 and TRBJ2-7, with D perhaps TRBD2 (5 bases). CDR1 and CDR2 (germline): SGDLS, YYNGEE. Deletions cut 4 bases from V and 0 bases from J, with 14 bases between. CDR3 size: 15 residues. This chain's CDR3 is CASSSEGGSSYEQYF. The CDR3 region has the DNA TGTGCCAGCAGCTCCGAGGGCGGCAGCTCCTACGAGCAGTACTTC.

The J gene is TRBJ1-1, the V gene TRBV5-1; D is possibly TRBD1 (5 bases). CDR3 size: 13 residues. The V and J ends lost 3 bases and 8 bases respectively, with 14 bases between them. Germline V lookup: CDR1 SGHRS, CDR2 YFSETQ. CDR3 residues: CASSWRGAQEAFF. The CDR3 nucleotides are TGCGCCAGCAGCTGGCGTGGGGCCCAAGAAGCTTTCTTT.

The chain has TRBV6-2 or TRBV6-3 and TRBJ1-1, with D perhaps TRBD1 (5 bases). V shed 0 bases and J shed 6 bases, with 11 bases lying between them. From germline, CDR1 is MNHEY and CDR2 SVGEGT. The CDR3 has 14 amino acids. CDR3 sequence reads: CASSYSAGLPEAFF. DNA of the CDR3: TGTGCCAGCAGTTACTCGGCGGGGCTCCCTGAAGCTTTCTTT.

The chain has TRBV27 and TRBJ2-5, with 7 bases aligning to TRBD2. Germline CDR1 is MNHEY and CDR2 is SMNVEV (reference sequence). The junction had 11 bases not matched to a gene; V was cut back by 5 bases and J by 5 bases. CDR3 size: 15 residues. In DNA, the CDR3 is TGTGCCAGCAGTCAGACTAGCCTTATCGGGGAGACCCAGTACTTC. Translating gives CASSQTSLIGETQYF.

V and J are TRBV12-3 or TRBV12-4 and TRBJ2-3; TRBD2 matches 9 bases. V lost 3 bases to trimming and J lost 5 bases; unmatched junction nucleotides: 9. This CDR3 has 16 residues. CDR3 sequence reads: CASSFALAGVEDTQYF. The CDR3 coding sequence is TGTGCCAGCAGTTTTGCTTTAGCGGGAGTGGAAGATACGCAGTATTTT.

The CDR3 protein is CASSFSPPSDEQYF. For the CDR3, the DNA is TGTGCCAGCAGCTTTAGCCCACCGTCTGACGAGCAGTACTTC. The V and J genes are TRBV7-9 and TRBJ2-7; no clear D gene. CDR3 length equals 14 residues. Germline CDR1 reads SEHNR; CDR2 reads FQNEAQ (reference sequence). V lost 3 bases to trimming and J lost 5 bases, with 14 bases between them. The whole variable domain, remainder taken from reference TRBV7-9 and TRBJ2-7, is DTGVSQNPRHKITKRGQNVTFRCDPISEHNRLYWYRQTLGQGPEFLTYFQNEAQLEKSRLLSDRFSAERPKGSFSTLEIQRTEQGDSAMYLCASSFSPPSDEQYFGPGTRLTVT.

This clonotype was observed a few times. V gene TRBV20-1 combines with J gene TRBJ2-4, with 8 nucleotides matching TRBD2. The CDR3 totals 13 residues. Trimming took 7 bases from V and 5 from J; bases not matched to a gene: 7. CDR1 is DFQATT and CDR2 is SNEGSKA in the germline V gene (reference sequence). The CDR3 reads CSVRGGTENIQYF. The DNA for the CDR3 is TGCAGTGTTCGGGGGGGCACGGAAAACATTCAGTACTTC.

This clonotype was counted between two and nine times. The chain uses TRBV12-5 and TRBJ2-7, with 8 bases aligning to TRBD2. Germline loops: CDR1 LGHNT, CDR2 FRNRAP. This CDR3 has 12 amino acids. The V segment lost 3 bases and the J segment 6 bases; nucleotides outside the gene matches: 1. In nucleotides, the CDR3 is TGTGCTAGTGGTTTTGCGGGGGGCGAGCAGTACTTC. The encoded protein is CASGFAGGEQYF.

This chain joins TRBV6-1 and TRBJ2-5; D unresolved. The CDR3 loop spans 14 amino acids. V was shortened by 3 bases and J by 4 bases, with 12 bases between the two germline ends. CDR1 and CDR2 from the germline V gene are MNHNS and SASEGT. The CDR3 DNA reads TGTGCCAGCAGTGAGGCTCTAAGACGAGAGACCCAGTACTTC. Protein product: CASSEALRRETQYF.

This clonotype occurred a few times. The V and J genes are TRBV7-7 and TRBJ2-2, with 13 bases identical to TRBD2. CDR3 length: 16 amino acids. V shed 4 bases and J 8 bases; nucleotides not matched to a gene: 7. Germline loops: CDR1 SSHAT, CDR2 FNYEAQ (reference sequence). CDR3 DNA sequence: TGTGCCAGCAGCTCCGGACTAGCGGGAGCCCTTGGGGAGCTGTTTTTT. Its translation is CASSSGLAGALGELFF. Using reference TRBV7-7 and TRBJ2-2 for the parts outside the CDR3, the full variable domain is GAGVSQSPRYKVTKRGQDVTLRCDPISSHATLYWYQQALGQGPEFLTYFNYEAQPDKSGLPSDRFSAERPEGSISTLTIQRTEQRDSAMYRCASSSGLAGALGELFFGEGSRLTVL.

This clonotype was counted between two and nine times. The genes are TRBV9 and TRBJ2-7; 10 nucleotides match TRBD2. The CDR3 contains 15 residues. V gave up 0 bases and J gave up 7 bases; unmatched junction bases: 7. Per the germline V gene, CDR1 is SGDLS and CDR2 is YYNGEE. The CDR3 protein is CASSVGLAGVDEQYF. Here the CDR3 DNA reads TGTGCCAGCAGCGTAGGGCTAGCGGGAGTAGATGAGCAGTACTTC.

This clonotype was seen more than once but under ten times. The V gene is TRBV5-6, the J gene TRBJ2-3; 10 bases are shared with TRBD2. The CDR3 extends over 15 amino acids. Germline CDR1 SGHDT, CDR2 YYEEEE. Germline trimming cut 4 bases from V and 4 bases from J; bases unmatched to any gene: 6. CDR3 in amino acids: CASSRAGGLPDTQYF. Written as DNA, the CDR3 is TGTGCCAGCAGCCGAGCGGGAGGGCTCCCAGATACGCAGTATTTT. Combining the CDR3 with reference TRBV5-6 and TRBJ2-3 gives the whole variable domain DAGVTQSPTHLIKTRGQQVTLRCSPKSGHDTVSWYQQALGQGPQFIFQYYEEEERQRGNFPDRFSGHQFPNYSSELNVNALLLGDSALYLCASSRAGGLPDTQYFGPGTRLTVL.

This clonotype was detected only a few times. This rearrangement joins TRBV12-5 to TRBJ2-7, with TRBD2 as a possible D gene (6 bases). The CDR3 consists of 13 residues. Trimming cost V 3 bases and J 6 bases, with 12 bases left between them. Germline-derived CDR1 and CDR2 are LGHNT and FRNRAP. The CDR3 sequence is CASGLGTRTEQYF. The DNA of the CDR3 is TGTGCTAGTGGTTTAGGGACTCGGACCGAGCAGTACTTC.

This clonotype has only a few counts. The chain combines TRBV6-5 with TRBJ1-1; 7 bases map to TRBD1. Germline V gives CDR1 MNHEY, CDR2 SVGAGI. This CDR3 region has 14 residues. Unmatched junction bases numbered 9, after V lost 2 bases and J lost 9 bases. CDR3 nucleotides: TGTGCCAGCAGTTACGGGGGAAAGGGACAGAAAGCTTTCTTT. Translation gives CASSYGGKGQKAFF.

The V call is TRBV6-1, the J call TRBJ2-5; 12 bases fit TRBD2. The J segment lost 4 bases and the V segment lost 10 bases, leaving 4 bases of the junction unmatched. CDR3 size: 13 residues. Germline CDR1 reads MNHNS; CDR2 reads SASEGT. CDR3 nucleotide sequence: TGTGCCACTTCGACTAGCGGGAGAGAGACCCAGTACTTC. Its translation: CATSTSGRETQYF.

This clonotype was detected only a few times. V and J are TRBV7-9 and TRBJ1-5, with no clear D. The V end lost 4 bases, the J end lost 6 bases, and 10 bases lay between the germline ends. This CDR3 region has 13 residues. Germline CDR1 SEHNR, CDR2 FQNEAQ (reference sequence). In DNA form, the CDR3 reads TGTGCCAGCAGCTCCCCGGCGGGTCAGCCCCAGCATTTT. The encoded protein is CASSSPAGQPQHF. Full variable domain (outside the CDR3, taken from reference TRBV7-9 and TRBJ1-5): DTGVSQNPRHKITKRGQNVTFRCDPISEHNRLYWYRQTLGQGPEFLTYFQNEAQLEKSRLLSDRFSAERPKGSFSTLEIQRTEQGDSAMYLCASSSPAGQPQHFGDGTRLSIL.

The chain has TRBV7-9 and TRBJ2-3; no definite D call. CDR1 is SEHNR, CDR2 FQNEAQ, per germline (reference sequence). This CDR3 is 14 amino acids long. V was shortened by 4 bases and J by 4 bases, with 12 bases between the two germline ends. The CDR3 DNA sequence: TGTGCCAGCAGCTCACCTCGGAGTCCAGATACGCAGTATTTT. The encoded protein is CASSSPRSPDTQYF.

This clonotype was recorded many times. The chain employs TRBV6-2 or TRBV6-3 and TRBJ2-7; 8 bases map to TRBD1. The CDR3 has 16 amino acids. With V trimmed by 8 bases and J by 2 bases, 14 bases remained unmatched. The germline CDR1 and CDR2 sequences are MNHEY and SVGEGT. The CDR3 nucleotides read TGTGCCAGCGGGCTTCTCGACAGGGGTACACCCTACGAGCAGTACTTC. It translates to CASGLLDRGTPYEQYF.

The J gene is TRBJ2-3, the V gene TRBV7-3, with no clear D. The CDR3 loop spans 15 amino acids. The V gene's germline CDR1 is SGHTA and CDR2 FQGTGA. Between the trimmed V and J ends, which lost 3 bases and 4 bases, there was a span of 14 bases. This chain's CDR3 is CASSLGGGRADTQYF. In DNA form, the CDR3 reads TGTGCCAGCAGCTTGGGTGGCGGAAGGGCAGATACGCAGTATTTT. The variable domain in full, with the rest retrieved from reference TRBV7-3 and TRBJ2-3, is GAGVSQTPSNKVTEKGKYVELRCDPISGHTALYWYRQSLGQGPEFLIYFQGTGAADDSGLPNDRFFAVRPEGSVSTLKIQRTERGDSAVYLCASSLGGGRADTQYFGPGTRLTVL.